This entry describes one TCR beta chain. Antigen specificity is unknown. Germline lookup yields CDR1 SNHLY and CDR2 FYNNEI. The CDR3 runs 15 residues. V was trimmed by 2 bases and J by 7 bases, leaving 18 bases between them. The approximately 120-subject validation cohort, separate from the approximately 670-subject first cohort, included the donors. This sample is part of a study of cytomegalovirus exposure and HLA in healthy donors. Study results and limitations: In a later analysis, first-cohort TCR clusters were found to tend to co-occur in the 120 or so validation repertoires. It was reportedly the case that the classifier diagnosed cytomegalovirus status with high specificity and sensitivity. The authors confirmed in vitro that a few CMV-associated chains were specific for CMV antigens.

The data were produced by immunoSEQ multiplex PCR, yet TCRdb's version contains in-frame clones alone and is incomplete. The table shows fewer than 85,000 clones, with about 96% occurring only once. The sequenced sample consisted of PBMCs. The receptor was derived from a young woman in good health and CMV-seronegative. The genes are TRBV2 and TRBJ2-7, with D possibly TRBD2 on 7 matching bases. CDR3 amino acids: CASSERGAGLGEQYF. In nucleotides, the CDR3 is TGTGCCAGCAGTGAACGGGGGGCAGGGCTCGGGGAGCAGTACTTC.